This section outlines one T cell receptor beta chain sequence together with its context. Antigen specificity is unknown. The data stem from a study of shared clonotypes between healthy human individuals. TCRdb's copy holds only in-frame clones and misses some; the assay was immunoSEQ multiplex PCR. The sample holds some 1,400,000 clones, roughly 96% seen once. Trimming took 1 base from V and 7 from J, leaving 17 bases between them. The CDR3 runs 15 residues. Germline V lookup: CDR1 LNHNV, CDR2 YYDKDF (reference sequence). Study results and caveats: Rarefaction demonstrated incomplete sorted-subset sequencing despite large depth.

The chain is built from TRBV15 and TRBJ2-7, with D possibly being TRBD1 or TRBD2 (6 bases each). This receptor was identified in a man younger than 45 in good health. Material: naive CD4+ T cells sorted from blood. Described subset: CD45RA+ positively selected. Here the CDR3 DNA reads TGTGCCACCAGCAGAGGCGGGACAAGGGCCCCAGAGCAGTACTTC. Amino acids: CATSRGGTRAPEQYF.